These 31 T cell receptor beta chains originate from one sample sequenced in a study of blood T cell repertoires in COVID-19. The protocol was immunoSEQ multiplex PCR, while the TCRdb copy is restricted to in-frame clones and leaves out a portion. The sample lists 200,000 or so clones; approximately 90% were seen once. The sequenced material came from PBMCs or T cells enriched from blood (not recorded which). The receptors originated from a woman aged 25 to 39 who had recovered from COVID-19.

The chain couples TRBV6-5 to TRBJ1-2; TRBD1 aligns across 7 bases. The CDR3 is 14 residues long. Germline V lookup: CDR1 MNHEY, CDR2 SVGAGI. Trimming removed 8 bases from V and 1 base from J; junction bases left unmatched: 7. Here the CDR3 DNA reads TGTGCCAGCCGGGGGAACAGGGGTAACTATGGCTACACCTTC. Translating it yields CASRGNRGNYGYTF.

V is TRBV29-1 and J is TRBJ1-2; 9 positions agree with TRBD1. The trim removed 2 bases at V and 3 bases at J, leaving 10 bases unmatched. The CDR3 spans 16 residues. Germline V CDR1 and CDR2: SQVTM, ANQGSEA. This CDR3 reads CSVESPTGQGDYGYTF. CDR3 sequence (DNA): TGCAGCGTTGAATCCCCTACGGGACAGGGTGACTATGGCTACACCTTC.

CDR3: CASSQTWRGALDTQYF. The CDR3 DNA reads as TGCGCCAGCAGCCAAACTTGGCGGGGGGCTCTAGATACGCAGTATTTT. The rearrangement uses TRBV4-3 and TRBJ2-3; 8 bases match TRBD2. CDR1 and CDR2 from the germline V gene are LGHNA and YSLEER. With 2 bases clipped from V and 5 bases from J, the junction kept 9 bases outside the gene matches. The CDR3 length is 16 residues.

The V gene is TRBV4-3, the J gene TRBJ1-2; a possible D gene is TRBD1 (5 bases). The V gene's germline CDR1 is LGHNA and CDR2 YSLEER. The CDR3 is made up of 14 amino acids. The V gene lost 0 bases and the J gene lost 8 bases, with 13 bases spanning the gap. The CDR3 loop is CASSQDTGGKGYTF. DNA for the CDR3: TGCGCCAGCAGCCAAGATACCGGGGGTAAAGGCTACACCTTC.

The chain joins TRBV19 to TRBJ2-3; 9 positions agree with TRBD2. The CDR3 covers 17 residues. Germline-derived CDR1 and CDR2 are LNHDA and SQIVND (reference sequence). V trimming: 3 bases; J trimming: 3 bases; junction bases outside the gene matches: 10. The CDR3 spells CASSMEASGENTDTQYF. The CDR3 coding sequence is TGTGCCAGTAGTATGGAGGCTAGCGGGGAAAATACAGATACGCAGTATTTT.

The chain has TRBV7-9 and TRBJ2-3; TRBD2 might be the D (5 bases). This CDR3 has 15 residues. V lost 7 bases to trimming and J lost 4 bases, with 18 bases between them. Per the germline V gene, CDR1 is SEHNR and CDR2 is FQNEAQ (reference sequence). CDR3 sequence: CASIPAPTGADTQYF. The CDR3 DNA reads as TGTGCCAGCATCCCGGCCCCGACCGGGGCAGATACGCAGTATTTT. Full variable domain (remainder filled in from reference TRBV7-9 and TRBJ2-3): DTGVSQNPRHKITKRGQNVTFRCDPISEHNRLYWYRQTLGQGPEFLTYFQNEAQLEKSRLLSDRFSAERPKGSFSTLEIQRTEQGDSAMYLCASIPAPTGADTQYFGPGTRLTVL.

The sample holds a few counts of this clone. The CDR3 sequence: CASSLIGQDGYTF. CDR3 in DNA: TGTGCCAGCAGCTTAATAGGACAGGATGGCTACACCTTC. The rearrangement uses TRBV5-4 and TRBJ1-2; 7 bases line up with TRBD1. The ends lost 2 bases at V and 6 bases at J; junction bases unmatched: 4. This CDR3 is 13 amino acids long. Germline V gene data show CDR1 as SGHNT and CDR2 as YYREEE (reference sequence). The full variable domain, with the rest looked up from reference TRBV5-4 and TRBJ1-2, is ETGVTQSPTHLIKTRGQQVTLRCSSQSGHNTVSWYQQALGQGPQFIFQYYREEENGRGNFPPRFSGLQFPNYSSELNVNALELDDSALYLCASSLIGQDGYTFGSGTRLTVV.

The CDR3 DNA reads as TGCGCCAGCAGCCAACTTCTTCCTTACGAGCAGTACTTC. Its protein product is CASSQLLPYEQYF. V usage is TRBV4-1 and J usage is TRBJ2-7; D is uncertain. V was pared by 2 bases and J by 4 bases, with 9 bases between. CDR3 length equals 13 residues. Germline V gives CDR1 MGHRA, CDR2 YSYEKL.

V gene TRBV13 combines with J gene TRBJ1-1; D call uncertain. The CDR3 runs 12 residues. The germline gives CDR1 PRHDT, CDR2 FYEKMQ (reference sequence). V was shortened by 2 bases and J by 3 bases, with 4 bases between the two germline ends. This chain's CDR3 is CASSLTDTEAFF. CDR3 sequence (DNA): TGTGCCAGCAGCTTAACGGACACTGAAGCTTTCTTT.

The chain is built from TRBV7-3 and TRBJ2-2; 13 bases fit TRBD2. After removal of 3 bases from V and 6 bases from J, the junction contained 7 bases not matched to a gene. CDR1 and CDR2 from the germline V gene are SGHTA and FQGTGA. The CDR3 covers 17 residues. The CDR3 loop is CASSLGLAGPYPGELFF. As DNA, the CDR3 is TGTGCCAGCAGCTTGGGACTAGCGGGGCCCTATCCCGGGGAGCTGTTTTTT.

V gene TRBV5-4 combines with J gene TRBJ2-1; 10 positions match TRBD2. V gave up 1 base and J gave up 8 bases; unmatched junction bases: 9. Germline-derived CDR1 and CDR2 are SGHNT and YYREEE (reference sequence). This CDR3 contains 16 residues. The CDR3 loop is CASSLYVAGGYDEQFF. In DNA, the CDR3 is TGTGCCAGCAGCTTGTACGTAGCGGGGGGATATGATGAGCAGTTCTTC.

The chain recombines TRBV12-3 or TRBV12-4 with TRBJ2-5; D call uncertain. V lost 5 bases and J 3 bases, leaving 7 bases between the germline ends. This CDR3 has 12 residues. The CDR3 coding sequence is TGTGCCAGCAGTGGGCCGGAAGAGACCCAGTACTTC. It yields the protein CASSGPEETQYF.

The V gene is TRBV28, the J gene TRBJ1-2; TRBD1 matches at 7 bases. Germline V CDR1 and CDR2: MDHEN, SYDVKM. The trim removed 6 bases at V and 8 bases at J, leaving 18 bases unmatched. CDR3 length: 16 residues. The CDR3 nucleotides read TGTGCCAGCAGGGGAGGAGCCCTAGGACAGGCGAGCGGCTACACCTTC. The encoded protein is CASRGGALGQASGYTF.

The CDR3, as DNA: TGTGCCAGCACCGGGACAGGCCGCTTGAACACTGAAGCTTTCTTT. Its translation is CASTGTGRLNTEAFF. The chain uses TRBV27 and TRBJ1-1; the match to TRBD1 covers 8 bases. V lost 7 bases and J lost 0; bases outside the gene matches: 7. There are 15 residues in the CDR3. CDR1 and CDR2 from the germline V gene are MNHEY and SMNVEV (reference sequence).

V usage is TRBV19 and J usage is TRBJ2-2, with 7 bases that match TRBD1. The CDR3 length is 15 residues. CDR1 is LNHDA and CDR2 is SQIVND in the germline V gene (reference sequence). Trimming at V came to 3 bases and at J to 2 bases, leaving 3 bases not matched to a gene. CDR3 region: CASSISGGNTGELFF. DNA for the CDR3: TGTGCCAGTAGTATTTCAGGGGGTAACACCGGGGAGCTGTTTTTT.

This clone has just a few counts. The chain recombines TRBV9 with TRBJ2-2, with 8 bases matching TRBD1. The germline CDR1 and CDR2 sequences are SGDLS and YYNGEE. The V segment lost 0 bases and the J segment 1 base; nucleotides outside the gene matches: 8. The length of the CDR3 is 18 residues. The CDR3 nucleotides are TGTGCCAGCAGCGTAGTGGGACAGGCGAGGGGGAACACCGGGGAGCTGTTTTTT. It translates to CASSVVGQARGNTGELFF.

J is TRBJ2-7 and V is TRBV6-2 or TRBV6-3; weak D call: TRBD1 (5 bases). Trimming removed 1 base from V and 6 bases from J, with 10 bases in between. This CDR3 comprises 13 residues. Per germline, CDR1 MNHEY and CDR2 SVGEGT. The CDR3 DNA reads TGTGCCAGCAGTTACTACAGGATCGCCGAGCAGTACTTC. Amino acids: CASSYYRIAEQYF.

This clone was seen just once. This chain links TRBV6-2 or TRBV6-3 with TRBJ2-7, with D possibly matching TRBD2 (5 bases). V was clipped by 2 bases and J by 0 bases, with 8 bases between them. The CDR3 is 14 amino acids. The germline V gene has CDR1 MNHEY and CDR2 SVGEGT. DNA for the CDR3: TGTGCCAGCAGTTACCACCGGGGCTCCTACGAGCAGTACTTC. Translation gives CASSYHRGSYEQYF.

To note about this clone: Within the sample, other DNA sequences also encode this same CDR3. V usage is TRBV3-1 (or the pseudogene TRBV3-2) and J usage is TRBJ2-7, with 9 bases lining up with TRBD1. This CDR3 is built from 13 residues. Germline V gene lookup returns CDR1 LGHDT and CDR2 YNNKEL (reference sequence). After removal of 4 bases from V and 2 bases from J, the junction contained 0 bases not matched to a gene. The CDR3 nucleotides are TGTGCCAGCAGCCGGGACAGGGCCTACGAGCAGTACTTC. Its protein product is CASSRDRAYEQYF.

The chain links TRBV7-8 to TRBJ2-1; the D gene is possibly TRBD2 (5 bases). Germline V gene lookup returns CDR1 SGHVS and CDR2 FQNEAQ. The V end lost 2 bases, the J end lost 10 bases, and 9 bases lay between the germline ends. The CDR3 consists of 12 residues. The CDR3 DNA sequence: TGTGCCAGCAGCTTACTAGCAAACGAGCAGTTCTTC. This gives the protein CASSLLANEQFF.

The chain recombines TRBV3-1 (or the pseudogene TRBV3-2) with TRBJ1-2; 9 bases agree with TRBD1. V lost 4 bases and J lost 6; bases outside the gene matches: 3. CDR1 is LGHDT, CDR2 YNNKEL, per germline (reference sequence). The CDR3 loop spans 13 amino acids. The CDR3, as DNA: TGTGCCAGCAGCCCTGGGACAGGGAATGGCTACACCTTC. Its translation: CASSPGTGNGYTF.

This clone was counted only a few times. In DNA, the CDR3 is TGCGCCAGCTCGGTCGACATGCCTTTTGAAAAACTGTTTTTT. The encoded protein is CASSVDMPFEKLFF. The chain joins TRBV5-1 to TRBJ1-4; D not resolved. Trimming took 7 bases from V and 7 from J, leaving 17 bases between them. In germline, CDR1 is SGHRS, CDR2 YFSETQ. The CDR3 is 14 residues long.

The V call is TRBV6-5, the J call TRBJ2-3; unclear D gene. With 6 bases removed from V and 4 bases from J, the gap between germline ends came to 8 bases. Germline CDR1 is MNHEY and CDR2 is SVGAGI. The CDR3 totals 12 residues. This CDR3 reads CASSQSSDTQYF. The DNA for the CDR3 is TGTGCCAGCAGCCAGTCATCAGATACGCAGTATTTT.

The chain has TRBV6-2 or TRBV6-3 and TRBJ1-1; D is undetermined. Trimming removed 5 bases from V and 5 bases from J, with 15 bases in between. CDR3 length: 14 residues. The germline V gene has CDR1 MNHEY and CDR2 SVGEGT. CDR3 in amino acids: CASSQGRGSTEAFF. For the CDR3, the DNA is TGTGCCAGCAGTCAAGGCCGCGGAAGTACTGAAGCTTTCTTT.

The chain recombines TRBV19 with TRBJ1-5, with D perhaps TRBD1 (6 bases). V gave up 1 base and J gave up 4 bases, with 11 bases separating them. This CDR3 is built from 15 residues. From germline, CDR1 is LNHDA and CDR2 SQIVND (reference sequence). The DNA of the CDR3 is TGTGCCAGTAGTATAGGGACAGACGCTAATCAGCCCCAGCATTTT. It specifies CASSIGTDANQPQHF.

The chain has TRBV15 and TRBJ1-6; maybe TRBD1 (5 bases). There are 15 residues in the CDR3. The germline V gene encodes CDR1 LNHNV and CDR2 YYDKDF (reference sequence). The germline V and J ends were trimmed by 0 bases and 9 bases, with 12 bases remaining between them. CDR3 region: CATSRDTGGSSPLHF. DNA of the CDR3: TGTGCCACCAGCAGAGATACAGGCGGCAGTTCACCCCTCCACTTT.

DNA for the CDR3: TGTGCCAGCAGCCTAAGGAGGGGGCAGGGCAGATTCTCTGGAAACACCATATATTTT. Translated: CASSLRRGQGRFSGNTIYF. The chain is built from TRBV3-1 (or the pseudogene TRBV3-2) and TRBJ1-3, with 7 positions matching TRBD1. The CDR3 runs 19 residues. After removal of 4 bases from V and 0 bases from J, the junction contained 15 bases not matched to a gene. Germline V gives CDR1 LGHDT, CDR2 YNNKEL (reference sequence).

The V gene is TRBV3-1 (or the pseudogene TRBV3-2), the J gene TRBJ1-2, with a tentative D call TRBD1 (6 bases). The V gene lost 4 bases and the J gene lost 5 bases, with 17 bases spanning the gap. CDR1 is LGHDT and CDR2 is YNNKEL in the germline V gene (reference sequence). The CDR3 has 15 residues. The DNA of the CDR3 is TGTGCCAGCAGCCGGAGGACAGAGACGCTGTATGGCTACACCTTC. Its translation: CASSRRTETLYGYTF.

CDR3 nucleotides: TGTGCCATCAGTGATCGGACAGGGGAACTGGAAGGCTACACCTTC. Its translation: CAISDRTGELEGYTF. The chain is built from TRBV10-3 and TRBJ1-2; 9 nucleotides line up with TRBD1. J was trimmed by 8 bases and V by 3 bases; bases with no gene match: 10. Germline V gene sequence: CDR1 ENHRY, CDR2 SYGVKD. The CDR3 covers 15 residues.

CDR3 sequence reads: CAWDRDTLEKLFF. CDR3 coding DNA: TGTGCCTGGGACCGGGACACCCTGGAAAAACTGTTTTTT. The rearrangement uses TRBV30 and TRBJ1-4; possible D gene TRBD1, 6 bases. Trimming pared 5 bases from V and 8 bases from J, leaving 15 bases between. The germline CDR1 and CDR2 sequences are GTSNPN and SVGIG (reference sequence). The CDR3 loop spans 13 amino acids.

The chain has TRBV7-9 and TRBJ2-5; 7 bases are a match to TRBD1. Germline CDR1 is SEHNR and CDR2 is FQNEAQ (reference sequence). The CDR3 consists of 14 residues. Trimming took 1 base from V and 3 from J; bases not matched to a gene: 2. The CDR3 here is CASSLVGQEETQYF. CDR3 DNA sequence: TGTGCCAGCAGCTTAGTCGGACAGGAAGAGACCCAGTACTTC.